Below are 9 T cell receptor beta chains sequenced from a single sample in a study of blood T cell repertoires in COVID-19. Produced via immunoSEQ multiplex PCR; TCRdb's table is partial and in-frame only. The sample consists of approximately 36,000 clones, roughly 88% of them appearing once. Sequencing input: peripheral blood. The source of these receptors is a human donor in a cohort sampled during active COVID-19.

This chain connects TRBV19 to TRBJ1-5; no firm D call. V was clipped by 8 bases and J by 2 bases, with 7 bases between them. Germline values: CDR1 LNHDA, CDR2 SQIVND (reference sequence). The CDR3 has 12 amino acids. CDR3 coding DNA: TGTGCCAGTGGTCAGGGCAATCAGCCCCAGCATTTT. Encoded protein: CASGQGNQPQHF.

The chain links TRBV20-1 to TRBJ2-7; D might be TRBD1 (6 bases). V gave up 3 bases and J gave up 5 bases, with 20 bases separating them. This CDR3 region has 15 residues. Germline V lookup: CDR1 DFQATT, CDR2 SNEGSKA (reference sequence). This chain's CDR3 is CSASVPGQKRDEQYF. Written as DNA, the CDR3 is TGCAGTGCTAGTGTTCCGGGACAAAAAAGAGACGAGCAGTACTTC.

The chain recombines TRBV19 with TRBJ2-2; D is perhaps TRBD1 (6 bases). CDR3 length: 16 residues. V was shortened by 4 bases and J by 6 bases, with 18 bases between the two germline ends. Germline V gene lookup returns CDR1 LNHDA and CDR2 SQIVND (reference sequence). CDR3 residues: CASSKPGTSGPGELFF. The CDR3, as DNA: TGTGCCAGTAGTAAACCCGGGACAAGCGGACCCGGGGAGCTGTTTTTT.

V gene TRBV11-2 combines with J gene TRBJ2-1; 7 nucleotides line up with TRBD2. CDR3 length: 14 amino acids. J was trimmed by 7 bases and V by 1 base; bases with no gene match: 4. Germline lookup yields CDR1 SGHAT and CDR2 FQNNGV. CDR3 nucleotides: TGTGCCAGCAGCTTAGGAGGGAGGGAGAATGAGCAGTTCTTC. It yields the protein CASSLGGRENEQFF.

The V call is TRBV13, the J call TRBJ1-2; D is ambiguous. CDR1 is PRHDT, CDR2 FYEKMQ, per germline (reference sequence). Trimming pared 5 bases from V and 0 bases from J, leaving 19 bases between. The CDR3 consists of 17 residues. The CDR3 DNA sequence: TGTGCCAGCAGCGCCGCCACCCCTGAGAGCGCTAACTATGGCTACACCTTC. Its protein product is CASSAATPESANYGYTF.

About this clone: Mismatch with germline at one junction end may stem from a read error. This chain joins TRBV2 and TRBJ2-5; 9 bases match TRBD2. Germline V gives CDR1 SNHLY, CDR2 FYNNEI. The CDR3 spans 10 residues. CDR3 sequence: CASKSAGGNF. The CDR3 bases are TGTGCCAGCAAATCGGCGGGGGGGAACTTC.

The chain joins TRBV4-1 to TRBJ2-3; 15 bases are a match to TRBD2. Germline values: CDR1 MGHRA, CDR2 YSYEKL. Trimming at V came to 3 bases and at J to 3 bases, leaving 7 bases not matched to a gene. CDR3 length: 18 amino acids. CDR3 residues: CASSHEGLAGGRTDTQYF. CDR3 DNA: TGCGCCAGCAGCCACGAGGGACTAGCGGGGGGCCGGACAGATACGCAGTATTTT.

This sequence joins TRBV9 and TRBJ1-6; the D is unclear. V shed 0 bases and J shed 3 bases, with 7 bases lying between them. The CDR3 is made up of 15 amino acids. In germline, CDR1 is SGDLS, CDR2 YYNGEE. The CDR3 DNA follows: TGTGCCAGCAGCGTAGGAGGAGTCTATAATTCACCCCTCCACTTT. Its translation: CASSVGGVYNSPLHF.

The table lists this clone with a count of one. V and J are TRBV4-1 and TRBJ2-3; maybe TRBD2 (6 bases). This CDR3 region has 14 residues. The germline V gene encodes CDR1 MGHRA and CDR2 YSYEKL. Trimming left V 3 bases short and J 1 base short, with 8 bases between. The CDR3 sequence is CASSHGGGTDTQYF. The CDR3 DNA reads TGCGCCAGCAGCCACGGGGGAGGCACAGATACGCAGTATTTT.